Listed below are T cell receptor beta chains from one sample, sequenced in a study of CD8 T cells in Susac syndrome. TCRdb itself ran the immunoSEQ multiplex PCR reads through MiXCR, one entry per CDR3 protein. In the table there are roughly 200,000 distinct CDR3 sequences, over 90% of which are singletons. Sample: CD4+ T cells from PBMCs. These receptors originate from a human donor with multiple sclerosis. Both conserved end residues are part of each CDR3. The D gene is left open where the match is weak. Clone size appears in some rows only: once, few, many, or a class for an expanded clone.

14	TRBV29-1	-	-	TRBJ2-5	TGCAGCGCCCAACGACAAGGGAGTCAAGAGACCCAGTACTTC	CSAQRQGSQETQYF
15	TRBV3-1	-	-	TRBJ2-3	TGTGCCAGCAGCCAAGGGCCGGGGGGCGCAGATACGCAGTATTTT	CASSQGPGGADTQYF
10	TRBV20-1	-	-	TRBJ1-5	TGCAGTGCTTGGCGGGCGCTCCAGCATTTT	CSAWRALQHF
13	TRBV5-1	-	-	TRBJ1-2	TGCGCCAGCAGCCCCGACAGGATTGGCGGCTACACCTTC	CASSPDRIGGYTF
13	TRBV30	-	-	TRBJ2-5	TGTGCCTGGAGTGTACACGCTCAAGAGACCCAGTACTTC	CAWSVHAQETQYF
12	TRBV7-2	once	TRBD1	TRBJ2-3	TGTGCCAGCAGCTCTAGGGGGCGCCTGCAGTATTTT	CASSSRGRLQYF
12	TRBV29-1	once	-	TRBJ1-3	TGCAGCGCTGGGGGCGGAGGAAACACCATATATTTT	CSAGGGGNTIYF
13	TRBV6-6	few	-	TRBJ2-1	TGTGCCAGCAGTCAGGACTCCTACAATGAGCAGTTCTTC	CASSQDSYNEQFF
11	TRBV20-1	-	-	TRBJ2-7	TGCAGTGCTAGAGTCGGAAACGAGCAGTACTTC	CSARVGNEQYF
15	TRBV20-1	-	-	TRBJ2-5	TGCAGTGCTAGAGATCTCACAGGGAGACGTGAGACCCAGTACTTC	CSARDLTGRRETQYF
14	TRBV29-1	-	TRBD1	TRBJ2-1	TGCAGCTCCCGGGGACAGGGGAAAGTCGATGAGCAGTTCTTC	CSSRGQGKVDEQFF
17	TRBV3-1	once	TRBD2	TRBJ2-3	TGTGCCAGCAGCACAAACGAACTAGCGGGGGGCACAGATACGCAGTATTTT	CASSTNELAGGTDTQYF